The clone carrying this T cell receptor beta chain was observed at least ten times. Its antigen is currently unknown. The data belong to a study of T cells in Graves' hyperthyroidism and ophthalmopathy. Study-wide results and caveats: Ophthalmopathy was predicted by the model a median of roughly 6 months ahead of onset.

Amplified TCR beta CDR3 regions came from RNA transcripts. When the TCR CDR3 underwent first-round RT-PCR, the HTBI primer set was used. TCRdb processed the multiplex PCR reads anew with MiXCR; each CDR3 protein has one entry. This table has about 590,000 distinct CDR3 sequences, more than 13% appearing once. Unmatched junction bases numbered 3, after V lost 2 bases and J lost 1 base. This CDR3 has 15 residues. From germline, CDR1 is MNHNY and CDR2 SVGAGI (reference sequence). It was uncontrolled infection, other autoimmune disease, pregnancy or lactation that excluded patients. The V call is TRBV6-6, the J call TRBJ2-3; 7 nucleotides agree with TRBD2. This TCR derives from a woman under 30 with Graves' ophthalmopathy. Sequences were obtained from blood. The CDR3 nucleotides read TGTGCCAGCAGTTACGCTAGCGGCCGCACAGATACGCAGTATTTT. It codes for CASSYASGRTDTQYF.